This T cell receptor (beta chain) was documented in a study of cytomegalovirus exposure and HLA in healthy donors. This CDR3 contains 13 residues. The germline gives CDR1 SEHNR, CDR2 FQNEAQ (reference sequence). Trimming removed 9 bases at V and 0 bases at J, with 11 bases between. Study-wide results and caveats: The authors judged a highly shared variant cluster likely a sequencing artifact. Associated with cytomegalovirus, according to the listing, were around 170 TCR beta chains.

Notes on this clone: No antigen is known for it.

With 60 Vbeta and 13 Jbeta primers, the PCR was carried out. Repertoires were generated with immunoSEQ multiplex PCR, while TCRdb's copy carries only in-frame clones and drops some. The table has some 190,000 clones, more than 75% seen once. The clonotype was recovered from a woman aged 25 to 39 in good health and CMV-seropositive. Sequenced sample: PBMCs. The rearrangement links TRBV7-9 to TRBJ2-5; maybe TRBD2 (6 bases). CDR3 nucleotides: TGTGCCAGTATGCGGGGTTACCAAGAGACCCAGTACTTC. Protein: CASMRGYQETQYF.